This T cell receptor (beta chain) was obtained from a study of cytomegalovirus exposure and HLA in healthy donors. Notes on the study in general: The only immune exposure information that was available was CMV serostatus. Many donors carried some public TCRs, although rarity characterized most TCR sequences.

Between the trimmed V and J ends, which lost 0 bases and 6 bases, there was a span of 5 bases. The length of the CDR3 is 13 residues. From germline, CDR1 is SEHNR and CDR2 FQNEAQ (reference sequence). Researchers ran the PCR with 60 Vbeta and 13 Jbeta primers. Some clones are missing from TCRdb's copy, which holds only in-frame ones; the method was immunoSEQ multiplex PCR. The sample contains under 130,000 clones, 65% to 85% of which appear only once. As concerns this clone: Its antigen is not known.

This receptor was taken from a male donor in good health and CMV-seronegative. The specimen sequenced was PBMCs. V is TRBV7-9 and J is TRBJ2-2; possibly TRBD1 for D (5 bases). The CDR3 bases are TGTGCCAGCAGCTTAGCAGGGGCCGGGGAGCTGTTTTTT. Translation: CASSLAGAGELFF.